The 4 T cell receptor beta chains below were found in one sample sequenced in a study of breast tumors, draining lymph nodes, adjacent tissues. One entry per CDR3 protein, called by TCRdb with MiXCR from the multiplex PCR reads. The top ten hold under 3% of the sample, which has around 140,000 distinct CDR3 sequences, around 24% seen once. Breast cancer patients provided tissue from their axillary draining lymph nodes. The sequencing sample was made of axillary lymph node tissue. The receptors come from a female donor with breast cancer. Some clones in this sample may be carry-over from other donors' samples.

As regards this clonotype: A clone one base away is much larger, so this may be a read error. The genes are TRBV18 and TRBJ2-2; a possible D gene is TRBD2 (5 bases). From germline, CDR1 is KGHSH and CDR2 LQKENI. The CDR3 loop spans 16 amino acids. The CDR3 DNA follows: TGTGCCAGCTCACCAGTGGCAGCAGTGAACACCGGGGAGCCGTTTTTT. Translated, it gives CASSPVAAVNTGEPFF.

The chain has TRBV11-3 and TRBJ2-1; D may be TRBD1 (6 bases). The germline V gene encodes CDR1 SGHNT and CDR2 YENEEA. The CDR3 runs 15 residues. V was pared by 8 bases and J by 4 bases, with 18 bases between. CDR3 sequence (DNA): TGTGCCAGCGGCGAAGTACGGGACAAATACAATGAGCAGTTCTTC. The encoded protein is CASGEVRDKYNEQFF.

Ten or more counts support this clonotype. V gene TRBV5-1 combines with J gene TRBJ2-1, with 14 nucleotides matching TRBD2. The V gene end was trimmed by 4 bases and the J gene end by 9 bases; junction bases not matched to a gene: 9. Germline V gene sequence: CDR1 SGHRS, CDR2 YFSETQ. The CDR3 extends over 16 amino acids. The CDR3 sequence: CASSGSGTSGSLEQFF. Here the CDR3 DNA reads TGCGCCAGCAGCGGATCCGGGACTAGCGGGAGCCTTGAGCAGTTCTTC.

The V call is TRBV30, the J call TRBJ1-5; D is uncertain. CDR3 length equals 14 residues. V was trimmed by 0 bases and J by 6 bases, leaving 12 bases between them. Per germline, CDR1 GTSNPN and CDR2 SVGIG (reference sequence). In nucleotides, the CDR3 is TGTGCCTGGAGTGTCTCGGGTCGGGGTCAGCCCCAGCATTTT. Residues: CAWSVSGRGQPQHF.